Detailed here is one T cell receptor beta chain. A junction end diverges from the germline sequence, so it may reflect a read error. The data derive from a study of T cells in Graves' hyperthyroidism and ophthalmopathy. RNA transcripts served as the template for amplifying TCR beta CDR3 regions. An initial round of RT-PCR targeting the TCR CDR3 relied on the HTBI primer set. In TCRdb, the multiplex PCR reads were re-called with MiXCR into one record per CDR3 protein. The sample lists about 580,000 distinct CDR3 sequences; around 13% were seen once. The sequenced material came from blood. The TCR was taken from a woman under 40 with Graves' hyperthyroidism that later progressed to Graves' ophthalmopathy.

CDR3 sequence (DNA): TGTGCCAGCACCTTGGGGACGGGACTCCCCACAGATACGCAGTATTTT. It codes for CASTLGTGLPTDTQYF. The gene calls are TRBV5-6 and TRBJ2-3, with D possibly matching TRBD2 (6 bases). Germline CDR1 reads SGHDT; CDR2 reads YYEEEE. This CDR3 comprises 16 residues.